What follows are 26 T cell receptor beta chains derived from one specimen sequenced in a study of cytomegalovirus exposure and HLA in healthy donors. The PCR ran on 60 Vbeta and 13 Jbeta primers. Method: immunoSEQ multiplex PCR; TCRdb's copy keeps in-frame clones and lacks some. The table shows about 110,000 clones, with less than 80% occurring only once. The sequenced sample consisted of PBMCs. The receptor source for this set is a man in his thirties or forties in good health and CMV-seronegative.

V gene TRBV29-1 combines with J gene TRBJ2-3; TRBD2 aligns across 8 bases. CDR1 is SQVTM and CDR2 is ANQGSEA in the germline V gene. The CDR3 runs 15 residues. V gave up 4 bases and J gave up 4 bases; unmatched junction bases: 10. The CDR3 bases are TGCAGCGTTGTGGGTCGGGAGGGCCCTGCAGATACGCAGTATTTT. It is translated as CSVVGREGPADTQYF.

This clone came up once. CDR3 bases: TGTGCCAGCGCTAGGACAGGGGGCCCCGAGCAGTACTTC. It translates to CASARTGGPEQYF. The J gene is TRBJ2-7, the V gene TRBV2, with TRBD1 matching over 11 bases. Germline CDR1 reads SNHLY; CDR2 reads FYNNEI. CDR3 length: 13 amino acids. The junction had 6 bases not matched to a gene; V was cut back by 8 bases and J by 6 bases.

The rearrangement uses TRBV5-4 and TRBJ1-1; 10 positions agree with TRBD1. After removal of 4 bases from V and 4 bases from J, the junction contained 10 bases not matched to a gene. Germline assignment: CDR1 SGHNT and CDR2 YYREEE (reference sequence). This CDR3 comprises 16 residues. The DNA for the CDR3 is TGTGCCAGCAGCACGACCGGGACAGGGGATGTCACTGAAGCTTTCTTT. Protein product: CASSTTGTGDVTEAFF. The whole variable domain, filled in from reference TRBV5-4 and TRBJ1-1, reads ETGVTQSPTHLIKTRGQQVTLRCSSQSGHNTVSWYQQALGQGPQFIFQYYREEENGRGNFPPRFSGLQFPNYSSELNVNALELDDSALYLCASSTTGTGDVTEAFFGQGTRLTVV.

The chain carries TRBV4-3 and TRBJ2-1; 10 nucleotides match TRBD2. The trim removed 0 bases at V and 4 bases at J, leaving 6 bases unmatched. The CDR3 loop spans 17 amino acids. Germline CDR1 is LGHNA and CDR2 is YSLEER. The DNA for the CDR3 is TGCGCCAGCAGCCAAGATAAGACTAGCGGGTTATACAATGAGCAGTTCTTC. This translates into CASSQDKTSGLYNEQFF.

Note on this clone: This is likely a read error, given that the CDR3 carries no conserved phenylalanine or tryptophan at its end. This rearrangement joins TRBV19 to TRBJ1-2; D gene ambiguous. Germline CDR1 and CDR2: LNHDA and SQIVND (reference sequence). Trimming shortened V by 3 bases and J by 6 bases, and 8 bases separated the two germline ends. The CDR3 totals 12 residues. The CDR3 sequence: CASSILGHGYTL. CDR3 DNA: TGTGCCAGTAGTATTTTGGGCCATGGCTACACCCTC.

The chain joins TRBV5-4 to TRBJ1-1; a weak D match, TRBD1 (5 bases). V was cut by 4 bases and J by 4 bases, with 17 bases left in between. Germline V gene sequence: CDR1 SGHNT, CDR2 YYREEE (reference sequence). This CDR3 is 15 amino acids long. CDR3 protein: CASSPLTESTTEAFF. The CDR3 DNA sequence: TGTGCCAGCAGCCCCTTGACAGAGTCGACCACTGAAGCTTTCTTT.

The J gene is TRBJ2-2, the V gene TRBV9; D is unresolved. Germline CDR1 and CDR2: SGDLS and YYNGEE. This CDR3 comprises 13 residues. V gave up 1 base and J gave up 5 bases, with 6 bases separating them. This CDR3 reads CASSVLKTGELFF. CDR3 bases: TGTGCCAGCAGCGTACTAAAAACCGGGGAGCTGTTTTTT.

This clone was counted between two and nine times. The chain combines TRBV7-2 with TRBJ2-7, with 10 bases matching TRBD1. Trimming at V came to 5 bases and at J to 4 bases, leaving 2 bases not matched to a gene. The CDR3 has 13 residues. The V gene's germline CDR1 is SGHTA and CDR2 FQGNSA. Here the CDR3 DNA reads TGTGCCAGCAGCGTGGGACAGGGGTACGAGCAGTACTTC. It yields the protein CASSVGQGYEQYF.

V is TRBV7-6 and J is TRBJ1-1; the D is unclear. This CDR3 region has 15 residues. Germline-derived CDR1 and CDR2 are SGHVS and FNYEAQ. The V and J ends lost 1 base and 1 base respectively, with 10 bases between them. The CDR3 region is CASSLVGEGNTEAFF. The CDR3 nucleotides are TGTGCCAGCAGCTTAGTGGGCGAGGGGAACACTGAAGCTTTCTTT.

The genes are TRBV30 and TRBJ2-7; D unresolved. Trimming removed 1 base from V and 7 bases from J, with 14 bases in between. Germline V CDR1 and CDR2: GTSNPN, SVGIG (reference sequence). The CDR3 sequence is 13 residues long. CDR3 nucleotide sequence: TGTGCCTGGAGTGGATCCCAGGCAGGAGAGCAGTACTTC. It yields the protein CAWSGSQAGEQYF.

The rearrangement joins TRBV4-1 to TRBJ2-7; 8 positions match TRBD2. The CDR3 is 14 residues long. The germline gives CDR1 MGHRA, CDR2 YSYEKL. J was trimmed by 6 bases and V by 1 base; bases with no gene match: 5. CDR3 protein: CASSQVPGGPEQYF. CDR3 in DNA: TGCGCCAGCAGCCAAGTTCCGGGGGGGCCCGAGCAGTACTTC.

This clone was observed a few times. In nucleotides, the CDR3 is TGTGCCAGCAGTTACAGAGCGGAAGACTACGAGCAGTACTTC. Residues: CASSYRAEDYEQYF. The chain recombines TRBV6-5 with TRBJ2-7, with D tentatively TRBD2 (5 bases). This CDR3 region has 14 residues. Germline CDR1 reads MNHEY; CDR2 reads SVGAGI. Between the trimmed V and J ends, which lost 2 bases and 3 bases, there was a span of 11 bases.

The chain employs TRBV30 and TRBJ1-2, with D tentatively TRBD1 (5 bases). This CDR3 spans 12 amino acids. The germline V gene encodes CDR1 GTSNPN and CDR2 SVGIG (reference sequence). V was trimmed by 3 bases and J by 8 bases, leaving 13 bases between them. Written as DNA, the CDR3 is TGTGCCTGGAGGCCCAGGGAAAGAGGCTACACCTTC. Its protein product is CAWRPRERGYTF. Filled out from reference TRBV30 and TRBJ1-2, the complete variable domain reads SQTIHQWPATLVQPVGSPLSLECTVEGTSNPNLYWYRQAAGRGLQLLFYSVGIGQISSEVPQNLSASRPQDRQFILSSKKLLLSDSGFYLCAWRPRERGYTFGSGTRLTVV.

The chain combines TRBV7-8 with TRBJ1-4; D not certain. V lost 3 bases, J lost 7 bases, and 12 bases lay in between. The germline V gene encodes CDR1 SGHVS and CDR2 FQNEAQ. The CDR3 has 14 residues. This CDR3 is CASSLRHGIEKLFF. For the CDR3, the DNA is TGTGCCAGCAGCTTGAGACACGGAATTGAAAAACTGTTTTTT.

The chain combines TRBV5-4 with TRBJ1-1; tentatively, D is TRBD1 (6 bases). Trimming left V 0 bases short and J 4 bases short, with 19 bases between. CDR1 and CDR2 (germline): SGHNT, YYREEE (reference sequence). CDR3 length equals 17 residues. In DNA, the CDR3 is TGTGCCAGCAGCTTGGAGGCTCGGGGTTTAGGGGGCACTGAAGCTTTCTTT. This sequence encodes CASSLEARGLGGTEAFF.

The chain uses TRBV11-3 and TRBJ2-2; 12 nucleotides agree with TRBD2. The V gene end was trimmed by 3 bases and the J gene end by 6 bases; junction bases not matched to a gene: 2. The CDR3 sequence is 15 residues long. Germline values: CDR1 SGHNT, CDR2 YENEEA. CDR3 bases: TGTGCCAGCAGCTTTTCTAGCGGGGGGGCCGGGGAGCTGTTTTTT. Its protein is CASSFSSGGAGELFF.

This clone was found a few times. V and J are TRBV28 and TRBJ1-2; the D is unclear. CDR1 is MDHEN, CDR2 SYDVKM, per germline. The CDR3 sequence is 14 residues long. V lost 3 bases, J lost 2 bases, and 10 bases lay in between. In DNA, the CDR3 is TGTGCCAGCAGTTTCGGCGGGAGGAACTATGGCTACACCTTC. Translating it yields CASSFGGRNYGYTF.

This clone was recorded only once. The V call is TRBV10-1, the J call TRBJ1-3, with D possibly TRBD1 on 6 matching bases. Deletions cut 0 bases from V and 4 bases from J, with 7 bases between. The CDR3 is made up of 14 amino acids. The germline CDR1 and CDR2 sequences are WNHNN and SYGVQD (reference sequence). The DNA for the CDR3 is TGCGCCAGCAGTGAGTCGACAGGAGGAAACACCATATATTTT. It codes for CASSESTGGNTIYF.

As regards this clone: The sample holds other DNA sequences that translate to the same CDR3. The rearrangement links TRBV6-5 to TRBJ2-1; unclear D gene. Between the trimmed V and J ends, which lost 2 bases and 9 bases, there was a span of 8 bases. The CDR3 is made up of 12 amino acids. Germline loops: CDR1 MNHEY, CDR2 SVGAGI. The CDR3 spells CASSYHGGEQFF. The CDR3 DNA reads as TGTGCCAGCAGTTACCACGGCGGTGAGCAGTTCTTC.

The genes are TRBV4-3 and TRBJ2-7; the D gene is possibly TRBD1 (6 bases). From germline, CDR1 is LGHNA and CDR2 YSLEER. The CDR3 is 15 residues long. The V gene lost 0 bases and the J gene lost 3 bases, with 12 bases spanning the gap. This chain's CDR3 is CASSQDVQGNYEQYF. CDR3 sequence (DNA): TGCGCCAGCAGCCAAGATGTGCAGGGGAACTACGAGCAGTACTTC.

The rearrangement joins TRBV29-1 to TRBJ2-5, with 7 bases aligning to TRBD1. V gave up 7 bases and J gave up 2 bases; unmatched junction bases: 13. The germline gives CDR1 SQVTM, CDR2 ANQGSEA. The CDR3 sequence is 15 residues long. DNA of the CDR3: TGCAGCGCTATCTCCCTCATGGGACAGCAAGAGACCCAGTACTTC. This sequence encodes CSAISLMGQQETQYF.

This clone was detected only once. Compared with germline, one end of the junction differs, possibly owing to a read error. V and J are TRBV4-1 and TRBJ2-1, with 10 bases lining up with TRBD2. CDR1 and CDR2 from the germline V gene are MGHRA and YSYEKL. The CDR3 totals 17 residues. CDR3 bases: TGCGCCAGCAGCCTACAGCGGGAGGGATTTTCCTACGATGAGCAGTTCTTC. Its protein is CASSLQREGFSYDEQFF.

The DNA of the CDR3 is TGCGCCAGCAGCCAAGGGACATCCGGAAACACCATATATTTT. Protein: CASSQGTSGNTIYF. V gene TRBV4-1 combines with J gene TRBJ1-3; D might be TRBD1 (5 bases). Germline assignment: CDR1 MGHRA and CDR2 YSYEKL. V was cut by 1 base and J by 4 bases, with 8 bases left in between. The CDR3 totals 14 residues.

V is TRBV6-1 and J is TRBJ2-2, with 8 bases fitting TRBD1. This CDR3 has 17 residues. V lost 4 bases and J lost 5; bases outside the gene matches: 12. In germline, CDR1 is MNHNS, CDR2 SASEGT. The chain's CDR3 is CASSARHGQGRTGELFF. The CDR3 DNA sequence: TGTGCCAGCAGTGCAAGGCATGGACAGGGACGGACCGGGGAGCTGTTTTTT.

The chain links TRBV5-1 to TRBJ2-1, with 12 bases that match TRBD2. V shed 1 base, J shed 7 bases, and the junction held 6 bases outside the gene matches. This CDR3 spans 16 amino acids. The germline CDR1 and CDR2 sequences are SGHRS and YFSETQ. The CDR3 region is CASSLRTSGVGNEQFF. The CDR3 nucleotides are TGCGCCAGCAGCTTGCGGACTAGCGGGGTGGGGAATGAGCAGTTCTTC.

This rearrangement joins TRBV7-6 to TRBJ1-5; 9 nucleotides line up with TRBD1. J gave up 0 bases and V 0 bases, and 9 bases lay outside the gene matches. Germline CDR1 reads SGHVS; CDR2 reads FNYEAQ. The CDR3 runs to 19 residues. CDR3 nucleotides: TGTGCCAGCAGCTTAGCCGGGACAGGGAGAAAGTATAGCAATCAGCCCCAGCATTTT. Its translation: CASSLAGTGRKYSNQPQHF.